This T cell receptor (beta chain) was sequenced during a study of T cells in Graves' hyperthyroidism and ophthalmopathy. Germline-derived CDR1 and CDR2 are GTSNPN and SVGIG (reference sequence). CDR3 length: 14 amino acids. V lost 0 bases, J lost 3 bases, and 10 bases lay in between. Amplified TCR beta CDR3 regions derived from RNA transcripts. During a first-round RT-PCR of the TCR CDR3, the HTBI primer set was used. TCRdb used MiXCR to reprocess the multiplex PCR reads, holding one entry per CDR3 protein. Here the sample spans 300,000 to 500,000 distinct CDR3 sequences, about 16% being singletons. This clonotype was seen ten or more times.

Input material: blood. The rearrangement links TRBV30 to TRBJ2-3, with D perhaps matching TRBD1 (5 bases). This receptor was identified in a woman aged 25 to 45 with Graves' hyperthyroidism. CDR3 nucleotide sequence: TGTGCCTGGAGTGTAGGGCAGGGAACAGATACGCAGTATTTT. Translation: CAWSVGQGTDTQYF.